This T cell receptor (beta chain) comes out of a study of cytomegalovirus exposure and HLA in healthy donors. PCR involved 60 Vbeta and 13 Jbeta primers. Clones were read by immunoSEQ multiplex PCR, and TCRdb kept only the in-frame ones, dropping some. The table lists some 50,000 clones. Germline V gives CDR1 LNHNV, CDR2 YYDKDF (reference sequence). CDR3 length equals 14 residues. With 2 bases removed from V and 9 bases from J, the gap between germline ends came to 14 bases. Sequences were obtained from PBMCs. The sequence was obtained from a woman between 40 and 55 years old in good health and CMV-seronegative. This sequence joins TRBV15 and TRBJ2-1, with TRBD1 as a possible D gene (5 bases). The CDR3 region is CATSRQTRTSEQFF. CDR3 DNA: TGTGCCACCAGCAGACAGACCCGGACAAGTGAGCAGTTCTTC.